The 5 T cell receptor beta chains below all came from one sample that was sequenced in a study of cytomegalovirus exposure and HLA in healthy donors. In the PCR, 60 Vbeta and 13 Jbeta primers were used. Only in-frame clones appear in the TCRdb table, and some are missing; sequencing was by immunoSEQ multiplex PCR. The sample has some 70,000 clones; roughly 65% are singletons. The sequenced sample consisted of PBMCs. The receptors were gathered from a male donor in good health and CMV-seropositive.

This chain links TRBV30 with TRBJ2-2; a weak D match, TRBD2 (6 bases). V was cut by 0 bases and J by 5 bases, with 7 bases left in between. Germline V CDR1 and CDR2: GTSNPN, SVGIG (reference sequence). The CDR3 extends over 13 amino acids. In DNA, the CDR3 is TGTGCCTGGAGTGTAGGACTAACCGGGGAGCTGTTTTTT. This encodes CAWSVGLTGELFF.

The rearrangement joins TRBV10-3 to TRBJ2-5; weak D call: TRBD1 (5 bases). V dropped 2 bases and J dropped 2 bases, with 6 bases sitting between them. The CDR3 loop spans 13 amino acids. CDR1 ENHRY and CDR2 SYGVKD come from the germline V gene. The chain's CDR3 is CAISERQQETQYF. The CDR3 nucleotides are TGTGCCATCAGTGAGAGACAGCAAGAGACCCAGTACTTC.

A single count supports this clone. The chain couples TRBV19 to TRBJ2-1; weak D call: TRBD1 (5 bases). Trimming took off 5 bases at V and 0 bases at J, with 14 bases between the two ends. CDR1 is LNHDA and CDR2 is SQIVND in the germline V gene (reference sequence). CDR3 length: 16 amino acids. CDR3 amino acids: CASSLRGDFSYNEQFF. CDR3 nucleotide sequence: TGTGCCAGTAGTTTAAGGGGCGATTTCTCCTACAATGAGCAGTTCTTC.

For the CDR3, the DNA is TGCGCCAGCAGCTTGGTGAGTAATAGGAACACTGAAGCTTTCTTT. Its protein product is CASSLVSNRNTEAFF. The rearrangement links TRBV5-1 to TRBJ1-1; D uncertain. The CDR3 runs to 15 residues. The V end was cut by 0 bases, the J end by 1 base, with 10 bases between. Germline assignment: CDR1 SGHRS and CDR2 YFSETQ.

This chain links TRBV6-5 with TRBJ2-7; possibly TRBD2 for D (6 bases). The CDR3 consists of 15 residues. In germline, CDR1 is MNHEY, CDR2 SVGAGI. The germline V and J ends were trimmed by 6 bases and 2 bases, with 17 bases remaining between them. For the CDR3, the DNA is TGTGCCAGCAGCCCCTCTCGGGGGACCCCCTACGAGCAGTACTTC. It yields the protein CASSPSRGTPYEQYF.